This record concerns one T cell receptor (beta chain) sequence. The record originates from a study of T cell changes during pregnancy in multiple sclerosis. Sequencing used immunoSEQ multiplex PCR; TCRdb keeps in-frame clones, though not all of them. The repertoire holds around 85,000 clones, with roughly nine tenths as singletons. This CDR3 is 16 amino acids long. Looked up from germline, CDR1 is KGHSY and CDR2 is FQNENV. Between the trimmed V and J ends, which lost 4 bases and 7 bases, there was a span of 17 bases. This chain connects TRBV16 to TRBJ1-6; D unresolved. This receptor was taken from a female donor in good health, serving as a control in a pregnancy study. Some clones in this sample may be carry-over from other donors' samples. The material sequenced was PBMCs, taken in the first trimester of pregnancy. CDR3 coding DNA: TGTGCCAGCAGCCTATCCCCCGGGGTCGTGAATTCACCCCTCCACTTT. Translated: CASSLSPGVVNSPLHF.